This is a list of T cell receptor beta chains from one sample in a study of shared clonotypes between healthy human individuals. This table comes from immunoSEQ multiplex PCR, and its TCRdb copy is limited to in-frame clones, with some not included. The data contain about 2 million clones, 85% to 95% of them singletons. The sequenced sample consisted of naive CD8+ T cells sorted from blood. The receptor source for this set is a man younger than 30 in good health. Both conserved end residues are part of each CDR3. The order of the fields is D gene, V gene, clone size, J gene, CDR3 protein, CDR3 DNA. The D gene is left open where the match is weak. Part of the rows lack a size; the others show once, few, many or a class for expanded clones.

d_gene: NA
v_gene: TRBV13
abundance: NA
j_gene: TRBJ2-2
CDR3aa: CASSLYLGTQNTGELFF
CDR3nt: TGTGCCAGCAGCTTATATCTCGGGACACAGAACACCGGGGAGCTGTTTTTT

d_gene: NA
v_gene: TRBV6-6
abundance: NA
j_gene: TRBJ1-1
CDR3aa: CASSYGVTEAFF
CDR3nt: TGTGCCAGCAGTTACGGTGTCACTGAAGCTTTCTTT

d_gene: NA
v_gene: TRBV4-1
abundance: NA
j_gene: TRBJ2-7
CDR3aa: CASSPGGQGNLYEQYF
CDR3nt: TGCGCCAGCAGCCCTGGAGGGCAGGGAAATTTGTACGAGCAGTACTTC

d_gene: NA
v_gene: TRBV10-2
abundance: NA
j_gene: TRBJ2-1
CDR3aa: CASSLGGSYNEQFF
CDR3nt: TGCGCCAGCAGTTTGGGGGGCTCCTACAATGAGCAGTTCTTC

d_gene: NA
v_gene: TRBV19
abundance: NA
j_gene: TRBJ1-2
CDR3aa: CASSSQRTDYGYTF
CDR3nt: TGTGCCAGTAGTTCCCAGCGGACAGACTATGGCTACACCTTC

d_gene: NA
v_gene: TRBV2
abundance: NA
j_gene: TRBJ2-5
CDR3aa: CASSHLEQSQETQYF
CDR3nt: TGTGCCAGCAGCCACCTCGAGCAGAGTCAAGAGACCCAGTACTTC

d_gene: TRBD1
v_gene: TRBV7-6
abundance: NA
j_gene: TRBJ1-4
CDR3aa: CASRRLEGASEKLFF
CDR3nt: TGTGCCAGCCGCCGTCTTGAGGGGGCGAGTGAAAAACTGTTTTTT

d_gene: TRBD1
v_gene: TRBV27
abundance: few
j_gene: TRBJ1-1
CDR3aa: CASSLSPGTVEKAFF
CDR3nt: TGTGCCAGCAGTTTATCACCAGGGACAGTAGAGAAAGCTTTCTTT

d_gene: NA
v_gene: TRBV28
abundance: NA
j_gene: TRBJ2-3
CDR3aa: CASSFRGSTDTQYF
CDR3nt: TGTGCCAGCAGTTTTCGCGGTAGCACAGATACGCAGTATTTT

d_gene: NA
v_gene: TRBV19
abundance: NA
j_gene: TRBJ2-5
CDR3aa: CASSIGMYQETQYF
CDR3nt: TGTGCCAGTAGTATAGGAATGTACCAAGAGACCCAGTACTTC

d_gene: NA
v_gene: TRBV4-1
abundance: NA
j_gene: TRBJ2-2
CDR3aa: CASSQDPPGLLTGELFF
CDR3nt: TGCGCCAGCAGCCAAGATCCACCGGGACTCCTCACCGGGGAGCTGTTTTTT

d_gene: NA
v_gene: TRBV4-1
abundance: NA
j_gene: TRBJ2-7
CDR3aa: CASSQDWSLMSSSYEQYF
CDR3nt: TGCGCCAGCAGCCAAGATTGGTCCCTGATGTCGAGCTCCTACGAGCAGTACTTC

d_gene: NA
v_gene: TRBV6-1
abundance: NA
j_gene: TRBJ2-7
CDR3aa: CASSKEVGEPYEQYF
CDR3nt: TGTGCCAGCAGTAAAGAGGTAGGAGAACCCTACGAGCAGTACTTC

d_gene: NA
v_gene: TRBV4-1
abundance: NA
j_gene: TRBJ2-7
CDR3aa: CASSPIVSGAYEQYF
CDR3nt: TGCGCCAGCAGCCCGATAGTATCGGGAGCCTACGAGCAGTACTTC

d_gene: NA
v_gene: TRBV6-6
abundance: once
j_gene: TRBJ1-1
CDR3aa: CASSSYRWNTEAFF
CDR3nt: TGTGCCAGCAGTTCCTACAGGTGGAACACTGAAGCTTTCTTT

d_gene: NA
v_gene: TRBV19
abundance: NA
j_gene: TRBJ1-3
CDR3aa: CASSVATDGNTIYF
CDR3nt: TGTGCCAGTAGTGTTGCGACGGATGGAAACACCATATATTTT

d_gene: NA
v_gene: TRBV13
abundance: once
j_gene: TRBJ2-7
CDR3aa: CASSQSTEFSYEQYF
CDR3nt: TGTGCCAGCAGCCAGTCGACGGAGTTCTCCTACGAGCAGTACTTC

d_gene: NA
v_gene: TRBV1
abundance: NA
j_gene: TRBJ2-3
CDR3aa: CTSSQDRGRDTDTQYF
CDR3nt: TGCACCAGCAGCCAAGATCGCGGAAGGGACACAGATACGCAGTATTTT

d_gene: NA
v_gene: TRBV30
abundance: NA
j_gene: TRBJ2-5
CDR3aa: CAWVAPDDYQETQYF
CDR3nt: TGTGCCTGGGTCGCCCCCGACGATTACCAAGAGACCCAGTACTTC

d_gene: NA
v_gene: TRBV7-8
abundance: NA
j_gene: TRBJ1-5
CDR3aa: CASSHSQEPQHF
CDR3nt: TGTGCCAGCAGCCATTCCCAGGAGCCCCAGCATTTT

d_gene: TRBD1
v_gene: TRBV15
abundance: once
j_gene: TRBJ2-1
CDR3aa: CATSRGTTGLHNEQFF
CDR3nt: TGTGCCACCAGCAGAGGTACGACAGGGCTCCACAATGAGCAGTTCTTC

d_gene: NA
v_gene: TRBV7-7
abundance: NA
j_gene: TRBJ2-2
CDR3aa: CASSLGENTGELFF
CDR3nt: TGTGCTAGCAGCTTAGGGGAGAACACCGGGGAGCTGTTTTTT

d_gene: NA
v_gene: TRBV21-1
abundance: NA
j_gene: TRBJ2-6
CDR3aa: CASSGNLWTQGALRGANVLTF
CDR3nt: TGTGCCAGCAGCGGAAACCTTTGGACCCAGGGGGCCCTCCGAGGGGCCAACGTCCTGACTTTC

d_gene: NA
v_gene: TRBV5-1
abundance: NA
j_gene: TRBJ2-2
CDR3aa: CASSFRINTPPGELFF
CDR3nt: TGCGCCAGCAGCTTTCGTATTAATACACCCCCCGGGGAGCTGTTTTTT

d_gene: NA
v_gene: TRBV11-2
abundance: NA
j_gene: TRBJ2-7
CDR3aa: CASSLAGLTVEQYF
CDR3nt: TGTGCCAGCAGCTTAGCGGGCCTTACAGTGGAGCAGTACTTC

d_gene: NA
v_gene: TRBV12-5
abundance: few
j_gene: TRBJ2-4
CDR3aa: CASGSDSHQNIQYF
CDR3nt: TGTGCTAGTGGCTCCGACTCTCACCAAAACATTCAGTACTTC

d_gene: NA
v_gene: TRBV9
abundance: NA
j_gene: TRBJ2-7
CDR3aa: CASSVARDSYEQYF
CDR3nt: TGTGCCAGCAGCGTAGCACGGGACTCCTACGAGCAGTACTTC

d_gene: NA
v_gene: TRBV19
abundance: NA
j_gene: TRBJ1-2
CDR3aa: CASTQQGALYGYTF
CDR3nt: TGTGCCAGTACTCAGCAGGGAGCTCTCTATGGCTACACCTTC

d_gene: NA
v_gene: TRBV6-5
abundance: once
j_gene: TRBJ2-3
CDR3aa: CASSYSPADTQYF
CDR3nt: TGTGCCAGCAGTTACTCCCCCGCAGATACGCAGTATTTT

d_gene: NA
v_gene: TRBV27
abundance: NA
j_gene: TRBJ2-1
CDR3aa: CASSPSAYNEQFF
CDR3nt: TGTGCCAGCAGCCCTTCCGCCTACAATGAGCAGTTCTTC

d_gene: TRBD2
v_gene: TRBV6-5
abundance: NA
j_gene: TRBJ2-5
CDR3aa: CASSYSGGVQETQYF
CDR3nt: TGTGCCAGCAGTTACTCGGGGGGGGTCCAAGAGACCCAGTACTTC

d_gene: NA
v_gene: TRBV5-1
abundance: NA
j_gene: TRBJ2-3
CDR3aa: CASSSRGEADTQYF
CDR3nt: TGCGCCAGCAGCTCCCGCGGGGAGGCGGATACGCAGTATTTT

d_gene: NA
v_gene: TRBV6-1
abundance: NA
j_gene: TRBJ2-7
CDR3aa: CASSEWQLNEQYF
CDR3nt: TGTGCCAGCAGTGAGTGGCAGCTTAACGAGCAGTACTTC

d_gene: NA
v_gene: TRBV4-2
abundance: NA
j_gene: TRBJ2-2
CDR3aa: CASSQPSGAATGELFF
CDR3nt: TGTGCCAGCAGCCAACCCTCCGGGGCCGCCACCGGGGAGCTGTTTTTT

d_gene: NA
v_gene: TRBV29-1
abundance: NA
j_gene: TRBJ2-7
CDR3aa: CSVVGGSSYEQYF
CDR3nt: TGCAGCGTTGTGGGGGGAAGCTCCTACGAGCAGTACTTC

d_gene: TRBD2
v_gene: TRBV4-1
abundance: NA
j_gene: TRBJ2-1
CDR3aa: CASSQVLAVYNEQFF
CDR3nt: TGCGCCAGCAGCCAAGTACTAGCGGTATACAATGAGCAGTTCTTC

d_gene: NA
v_gene: TRBV14
abundance: few
j_gene: TRBJ2-3
CDR3aa: CASSQDADQPPADTQYF
CDR3nt: TGTGCCAGCAGCCAAGATGCGGACCAACCACCTGCGGATACGCAGTATTTT